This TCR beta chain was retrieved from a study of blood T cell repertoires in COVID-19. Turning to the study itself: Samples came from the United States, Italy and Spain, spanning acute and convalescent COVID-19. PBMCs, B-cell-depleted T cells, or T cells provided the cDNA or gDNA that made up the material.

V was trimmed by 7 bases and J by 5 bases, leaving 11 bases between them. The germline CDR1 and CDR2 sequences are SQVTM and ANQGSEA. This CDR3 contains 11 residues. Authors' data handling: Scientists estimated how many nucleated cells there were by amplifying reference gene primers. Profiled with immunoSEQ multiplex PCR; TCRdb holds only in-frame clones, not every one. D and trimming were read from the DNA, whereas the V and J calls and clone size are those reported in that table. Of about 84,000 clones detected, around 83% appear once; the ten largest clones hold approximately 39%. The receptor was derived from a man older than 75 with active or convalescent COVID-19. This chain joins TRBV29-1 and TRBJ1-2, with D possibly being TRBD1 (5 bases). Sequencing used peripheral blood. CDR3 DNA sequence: TGCAGCGCTGGGACTGTATATGGCTACACCTTC. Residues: CSAGTVYGYTF. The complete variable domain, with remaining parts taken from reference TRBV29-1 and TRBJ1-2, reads SAVISQKPSRDICQRGTSLTIQCQVDSQVTMMFWYRQQPGQSLTLIATANQGSEATYESGFVIDKFPISRPNLTFSTLTVSNMSPEDSSIYLCSAGTVYGYTFGSGTRLTVV.